This T cell receptor beta chain is drawn from a study of blood T cell repertoires in COVID-19. Study background: Sources were T cells, B-cell-depleted T cells, or PBMCs; the material itself was cDNA or gDNA.

Sequencing used immunoSEQ multiplex PCR; TCRdb keeps in-frame clones, though not all of them. The sample holds some 230,000 clones, approximately 82% seen once. This CDR3 comprises 14 residues. The J segment lost 8 bases and the V segment lost 6 bases, leaving 7 bases of the junction unmatched. Germline V gives CDR1 MNHNY, CDR2 SVGAGI (reference sequence). Researchers sorted participants into cohorts using their self-reported clinical history. The clonotype was recovered from a man aged 40-49 years who had recovered from COVID-19. The chain links TRBV6-6 to TRBJ1-6; 7 nucleotides line up with TRBD1. Source material: PBMCs or T cells enriched from blood (not recorded which). This chain's CDR3 is CASSPRGEDSPLHF. The CDR3 bases are TGTGCCAGCAGCCCCAGGGGGGAGGATTCACCCCTCCACTTT.